Presented here are 5 T cell receptor beta chains from one specimen sequenced in a study of cytomegalovirus exposure and HLA in healthy donors. Primers for the PCR totalled 60 Vbeta and 13 Jbeta. The method was immunoSEQ multiplex PCR; TCRdb's version includes in-frame clones alone and lacks a portion of them. The sample includes 200,000 or so clones. Source material: PBMCs. The source of these receptors is a boy between 10 and 17 years old in good health and CMV-seronegative.

V is TRBV9 and J is TRBJ2-3; 10 nucleotides align to TRBD1. With 0 bases clipped from V and 2 bases from J, the junction kept 6 bases outside the gene matches. CDR3 length equals 17 residues. The germline gives CDR1 SGDLS, CDR2 YYNGEE. The CDR3 region is CASSVEFGTGVTDTQYF. The CDR3 nucleotides read TGTGCCAGCAGCGTAGAATTCGGGACAGGGGTCACAGATACGCAGTATTTT.

V usage is TRBV18 and J usage is TRBJ2-7; TRBD1 might be the D (5 bases). Trimming cost V 5 bases and J 1 base, with 18 bases left between them. The germline V gene has CDR1 KGHSH and CDR2 LQKENI. This CDR3 comprises 16 residues. For the CDR3, the DNA is TGTGCCAGCTCATTGTACGTGCAGGGTGGGTCCTACGAGCAGTACTTC. This sequence encodes CASSLYVQGGSYEQYF.

CDR3: CAWSVGGEAYEAFF. The CDR3 DNA is TGTGCCTGGAGTGTCGGAGGGGAGGCTTATGAAGCTTTCTTT. This rearrangement joins TRBV30 to TRBJ1-1; a possible D gene is TRBD1 (5 bases). This CDR3 has 14 residues. V was pared by 0 bases and J by 7 bases, with 15 bases between. Germline loops: CDR1 GTSNPN, CDR2 SVGIG (reference sequence). Filled out from reference TRBV30 and TRBJ1-1, the complete variable domain reads SQTIHQWPATLVQPVGSPLSLECTVEGTSNPNLYWYRQAAGRGLQLLFYSVGIGQISSEVPQNLSASRPQDRQFILSSKKLLLSDSGFYLCAWSVGGEAYEAFFGQGTRLTVV.

This chain uses TRBV5-5 with TRBJ1-5; TRBD1 is a possible D gene (6 bases). With 4 bases removed from V and 0 bases from J, the gap between germline ends came to 17 bases. Germline V gives CDR1 SGHKS, CDR2 YYEKEE (reference sequence). This CDR3 contains 17 residues. CDR3 DNA: TGTGCCAGCAGCAAAGCCTGGGACATCTATAGCAATCAGCCCCAGCATTTT. This encodes CASSKAWDIYSNQPQHF.

The chain couples TRBV19 to TRBJ1-5; 9 bases are a match to TRBD1. The CDR3 length is 15 residues. Germline V gives CDR1 LNHDA, CDR2 SQIVND (reference sequence). The trim removed 8 bases at V and 1 base at J, leaving 6 bases unmatched. For the CDR3, the DNA is TGTGCCAGTTTACAGGGGGCTTTGAGCAATCAGCCCCAGCATTTT. Translated: CASLQGALSNQPQHF.